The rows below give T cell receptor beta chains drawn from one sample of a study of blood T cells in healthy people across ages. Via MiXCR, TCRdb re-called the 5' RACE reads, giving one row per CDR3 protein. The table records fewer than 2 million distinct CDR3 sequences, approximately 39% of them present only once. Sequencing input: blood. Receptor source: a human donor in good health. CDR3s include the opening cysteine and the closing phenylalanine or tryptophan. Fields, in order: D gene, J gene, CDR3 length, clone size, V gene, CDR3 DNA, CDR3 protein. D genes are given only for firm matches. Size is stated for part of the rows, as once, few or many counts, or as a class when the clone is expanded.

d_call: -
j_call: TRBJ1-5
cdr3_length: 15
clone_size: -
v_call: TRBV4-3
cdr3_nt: TGCGCCAGCAGCCAAGATCTAAGCAGTCTGAAGCCCCAGCATTTT
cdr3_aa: CASSQDLSSLKPQHF

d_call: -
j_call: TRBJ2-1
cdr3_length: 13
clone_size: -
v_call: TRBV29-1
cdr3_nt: TGCAGCGTTGAAGACACAGTTCCCTACGAGCAGTTCTTC
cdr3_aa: CSVEDTVPYEQFF

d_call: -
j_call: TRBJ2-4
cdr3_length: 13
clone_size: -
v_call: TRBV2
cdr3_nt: TGTGCCAGCAGTGTTCAGGGGTTGGAAGAGCAGTACTTC
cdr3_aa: CASSVQGLEEQYF

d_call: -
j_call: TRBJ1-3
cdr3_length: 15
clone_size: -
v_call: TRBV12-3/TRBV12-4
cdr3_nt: TGTGCCAGCAGATCACCAGGGGACTCTGGAAACACCATATATTTT
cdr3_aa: CASRSPGDSGNTIYF

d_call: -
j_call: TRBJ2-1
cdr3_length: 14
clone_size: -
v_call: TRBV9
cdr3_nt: TGTGCCAGCAGCGTAGGTCTTAATAGAAATGAGCAGTTCTTC
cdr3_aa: CASSVGLNRNEQFF

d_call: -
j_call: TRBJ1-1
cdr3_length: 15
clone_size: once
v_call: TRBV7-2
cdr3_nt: TGTGCCAGCAGGCAACCACAGGGTCTAGGCACTGAATCTTTCTTT
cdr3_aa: CASRQPQGLGTESFF

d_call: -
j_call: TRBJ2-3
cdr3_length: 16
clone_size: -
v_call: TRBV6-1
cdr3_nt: TGTGCCAGCAGTGTCGTTCGACTCCTCACGGCGGATACGCAGTATTTT
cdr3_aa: CASSVVRLLTADTQYF

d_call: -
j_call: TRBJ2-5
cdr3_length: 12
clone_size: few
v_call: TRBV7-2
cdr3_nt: TGTGCCAGCAGCCCCAACTCGGAGACCCAGTACTTC
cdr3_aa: CASSPNSETQYF

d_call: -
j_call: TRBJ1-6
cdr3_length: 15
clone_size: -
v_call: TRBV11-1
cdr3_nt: TGTGCCAGCAGCTTAAACCCCGGGGAGGATTCACCCCTCCACTTT
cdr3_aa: CASSLNPGEDSPLHF

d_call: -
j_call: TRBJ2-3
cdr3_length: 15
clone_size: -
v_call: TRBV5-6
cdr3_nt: TGTGCCAGCAGCTTGCTTGGGGGGCTGATTGATACGCAGTATTTT
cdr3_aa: CASSLLGGLIDTQYF

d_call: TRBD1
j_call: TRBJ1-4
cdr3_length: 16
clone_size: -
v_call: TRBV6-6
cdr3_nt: TGTGCCAGCAATAAACCGGGACAGGGGGCTGATGAAAAACTGTTTTTT
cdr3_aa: CASNKPGQGADEKLFF

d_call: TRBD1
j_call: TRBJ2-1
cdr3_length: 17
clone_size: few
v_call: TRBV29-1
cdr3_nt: TGCAGCGTTGGGGGGACCGACAGGGGGCCCCTCTACAATGAGCAGTTCTTC
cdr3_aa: CSVGGTDRGPLYNEQFF

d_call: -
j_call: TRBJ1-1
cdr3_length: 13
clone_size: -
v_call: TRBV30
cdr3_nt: TGTGCCTGGAGTCTGGGGGTAAACACTGAAGCTTTCTTT
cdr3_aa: CAWSLGVNTEAFF

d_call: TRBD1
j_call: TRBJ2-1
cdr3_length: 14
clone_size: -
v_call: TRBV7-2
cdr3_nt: TGTGCCAGCAGCGGACAGGTCTTGGGAAATGAGCAGTTCTTC
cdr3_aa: CASSGQVLGNEQFF

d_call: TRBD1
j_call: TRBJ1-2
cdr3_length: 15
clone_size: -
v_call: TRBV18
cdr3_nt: TGTGCCAGCTCGGCCGGGGACAGGGGGCGCGCTGGCTACACCTTC
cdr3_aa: CASSAGDRGRAGYTF

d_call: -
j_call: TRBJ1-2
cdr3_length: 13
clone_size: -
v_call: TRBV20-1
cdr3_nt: TGCAGTGCTAGGAGGCTTCATTTCTATGGCTACACCTTC
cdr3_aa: CSARRLHFYGYTF

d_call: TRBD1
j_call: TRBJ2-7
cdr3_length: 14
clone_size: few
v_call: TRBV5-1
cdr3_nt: TGCGCCAGCAGCGTAACGACAGGGGGCTACGAGCAGTACTTC
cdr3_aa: CASSVTTGGYEQYF

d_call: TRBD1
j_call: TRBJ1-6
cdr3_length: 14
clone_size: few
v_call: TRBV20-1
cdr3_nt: TGCAGTGCTAGTGCCCGGACAGGTCGTTCACCCCTCCACTTT
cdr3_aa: CSASARTGRSPLHF

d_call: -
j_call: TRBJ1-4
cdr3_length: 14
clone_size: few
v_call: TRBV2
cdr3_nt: TGTGCCAGCAGTTTGACAAGGACTAATGAAAAACTGTTTTTT
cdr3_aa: CASSLTRTNEKLFF

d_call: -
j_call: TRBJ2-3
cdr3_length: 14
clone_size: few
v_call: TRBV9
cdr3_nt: TGTGCCAGCAGCGTGAATCCTGGCACAGATACGCAGTATTTT
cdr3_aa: CASSVNPGTDTQYF

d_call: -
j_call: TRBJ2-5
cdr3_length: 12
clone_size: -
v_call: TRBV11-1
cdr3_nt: TGCGCCAGCAGCTTAGAGACAGGGACCCAGTACTTC
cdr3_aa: CASSLETGTQYF

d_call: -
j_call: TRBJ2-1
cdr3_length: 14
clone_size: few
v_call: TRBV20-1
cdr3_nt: TGCAGTGCTAGACTAGCAATGGGATACAATGAGCAGTTCTTC
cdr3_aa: CSARLAMGYNEQFF

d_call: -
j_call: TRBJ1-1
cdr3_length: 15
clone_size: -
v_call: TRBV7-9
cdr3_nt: TGTGCCAGCAGCTCAATGGTCCCCTCGAACACTGAAGCTTTCTTT
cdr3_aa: CASSSMVPSNTEAFF

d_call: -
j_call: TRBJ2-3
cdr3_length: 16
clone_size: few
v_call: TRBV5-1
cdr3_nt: TGCGCCAGCCGAATAGGGGGAGGTATGAGCACAGATACGCAGTATTTT
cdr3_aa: CASRIGGGMSTDTQYF

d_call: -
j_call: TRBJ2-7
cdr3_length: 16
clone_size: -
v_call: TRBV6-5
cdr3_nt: TGTGCCAGCAGCCGCTCCTTAGCGAGCTCCTACAATGAGCAGTACTTC
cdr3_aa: CASSRSLASSYNEQYF

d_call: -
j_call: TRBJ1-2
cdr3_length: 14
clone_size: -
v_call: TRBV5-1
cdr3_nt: TGCGCCAGCAGCACGGACACGATTAACTGTGGCTACACCTTC
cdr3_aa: CASSTDTINCGYTF

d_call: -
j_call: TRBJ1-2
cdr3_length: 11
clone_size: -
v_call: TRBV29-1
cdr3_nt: TGCAGCGTTGCAGGGGCAGGAGGCTACACCTTC
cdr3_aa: CSVAGAGGYTF

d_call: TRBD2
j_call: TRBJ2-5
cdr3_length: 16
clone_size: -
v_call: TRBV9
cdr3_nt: TGTGCCAGCAGCGTTGAGCTAGCGGGGGATCAAGAGACCCAGTACTTC
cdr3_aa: CASSVELAGDQETQYF

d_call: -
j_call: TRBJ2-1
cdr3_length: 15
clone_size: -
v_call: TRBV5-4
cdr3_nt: TGTGCCAGCAGCTCAGCGTCTAGCTCCTACAATGAGCAGTTCTTC
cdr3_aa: CASSSASSSYNEQFF

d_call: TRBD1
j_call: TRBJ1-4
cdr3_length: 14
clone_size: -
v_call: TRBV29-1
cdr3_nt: TGCAGCGTATCTCCGGGACAGGGAGGTGAAAAACTGTTTTTT
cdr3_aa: CSVSPGQGGEKLFF

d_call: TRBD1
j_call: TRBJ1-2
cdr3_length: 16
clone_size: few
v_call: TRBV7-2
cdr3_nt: TGTGCCAGCAGCTTAGGTAGACAGGGAATTAAGGCTGGCTACACCTTC
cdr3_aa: CASSLGRQGIKAGYTF

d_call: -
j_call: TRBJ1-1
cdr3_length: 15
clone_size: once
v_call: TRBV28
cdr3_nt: TGTGCCAGCAGCCAAGCAGGAACAATGAACACTGAAGCTTTCTTT
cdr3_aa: CASSQAGTMNTEAFF

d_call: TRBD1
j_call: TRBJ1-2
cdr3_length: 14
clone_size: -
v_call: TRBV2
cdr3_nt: TGTGCCAGCAGTGATCCCCGACAGGGGAAGGGCTACACCTTC
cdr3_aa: CASSDPRQGKGYTF

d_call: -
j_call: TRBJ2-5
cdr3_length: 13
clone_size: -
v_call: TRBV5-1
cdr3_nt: TGCGCCAGCAGCTCGGACTACCAAAAGACCCAGTACTTC
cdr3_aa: CASSSDYQKTQYF

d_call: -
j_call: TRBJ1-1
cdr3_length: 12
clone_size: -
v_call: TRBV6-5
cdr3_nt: TGTGCCAGCAGTTACTCGGCTACTGAAGCTTTCTTT
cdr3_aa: CASSYSATEAFF

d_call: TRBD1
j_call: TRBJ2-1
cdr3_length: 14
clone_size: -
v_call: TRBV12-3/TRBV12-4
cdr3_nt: TGTGCCAGCAGTTTCTCAGGGGGCAGGAATGAGCAGTTCTTC
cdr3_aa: CASSFSGGRNEQFF

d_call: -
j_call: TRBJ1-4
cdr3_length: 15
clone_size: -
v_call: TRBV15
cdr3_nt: TGTGCCACCAGCAGAGAGGGCATCTTTCGGGAAAAACTGTTTTTT
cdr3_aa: CATSREGIFREKLFF

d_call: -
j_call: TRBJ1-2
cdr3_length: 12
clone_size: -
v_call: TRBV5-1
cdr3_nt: TGCGCCAGCAGATCAACAGGGTTTGGCTACACCTTC
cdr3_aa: CASRSTGFGYTF

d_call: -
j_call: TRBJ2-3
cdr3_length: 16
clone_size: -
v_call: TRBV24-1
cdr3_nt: TGTGCCACCAGTGATTTATCGGCAGGGCGGGCAGATACGCAGTATTTT
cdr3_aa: CATSDLSAGRADTQYF

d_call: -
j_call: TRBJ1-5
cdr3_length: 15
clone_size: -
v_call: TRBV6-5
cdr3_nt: TGTGCCAGCAGCCTGATTGGGGCTAGCAATCAGCCCCAGCATTTT
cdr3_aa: CASSLIGASNQPQHF

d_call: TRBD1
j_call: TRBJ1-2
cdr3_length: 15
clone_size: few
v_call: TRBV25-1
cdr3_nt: TGTGCCAGCAGAGCTGGACAGGATATTTTCTATGGCTACACCTTC
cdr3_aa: CASRAGQDIFYGYTF